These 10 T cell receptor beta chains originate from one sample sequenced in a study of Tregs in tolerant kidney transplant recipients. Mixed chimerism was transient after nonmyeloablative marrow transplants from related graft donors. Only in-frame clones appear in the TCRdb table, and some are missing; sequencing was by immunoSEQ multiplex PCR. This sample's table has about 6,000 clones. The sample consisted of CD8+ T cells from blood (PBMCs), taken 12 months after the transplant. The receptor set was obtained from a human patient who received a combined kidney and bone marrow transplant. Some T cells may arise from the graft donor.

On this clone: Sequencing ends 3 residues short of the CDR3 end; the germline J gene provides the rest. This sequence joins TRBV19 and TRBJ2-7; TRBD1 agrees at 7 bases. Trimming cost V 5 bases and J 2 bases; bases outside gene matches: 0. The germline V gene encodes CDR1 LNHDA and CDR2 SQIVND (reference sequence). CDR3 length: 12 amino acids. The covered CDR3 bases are TGTGCCAGTAGTGACAGGGCCTACGAG. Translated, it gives CASSDRAYE. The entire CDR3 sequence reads CASSDRAYEQYF.

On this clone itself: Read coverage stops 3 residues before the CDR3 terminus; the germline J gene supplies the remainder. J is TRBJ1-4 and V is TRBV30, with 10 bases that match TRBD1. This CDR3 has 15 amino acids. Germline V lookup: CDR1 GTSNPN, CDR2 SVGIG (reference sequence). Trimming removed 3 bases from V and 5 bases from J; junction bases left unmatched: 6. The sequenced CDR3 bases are TGTGCCTGGAGCGCTATGGGACAGGGGAATGAAAAA. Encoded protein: CAWSAMGQGNEK. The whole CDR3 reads CAWSAMGQGNEKLFF.

CDR3 sequence reads: CASSIVEGSNQPQHF. CDR3 bases read: TGTGCCAGTAGTATAGTCGAAGGCTCTAATCAGCCC. The V call is TRBV19, the J call TRBJ1-5; D is unresolved. With the read ending 3 residues before the CDR3 end, the germline J gene is used to fill in that end. Trimming removed 1 base at V and 4 bases at J, with 11 bases between. The V gene's germline CDR1 is LNHDA and CDR2 SQIVND (reference sequence). This CDR3 contains 15 residues.

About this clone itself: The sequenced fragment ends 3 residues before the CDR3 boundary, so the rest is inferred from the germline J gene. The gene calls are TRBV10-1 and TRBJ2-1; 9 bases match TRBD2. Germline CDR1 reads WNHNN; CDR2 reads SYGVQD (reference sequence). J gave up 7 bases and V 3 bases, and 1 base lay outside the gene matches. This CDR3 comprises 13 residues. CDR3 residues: CASSDSGSNEQFF. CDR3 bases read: TGCGCCAGCAGTGATAGCGGGAGTAATGAG.

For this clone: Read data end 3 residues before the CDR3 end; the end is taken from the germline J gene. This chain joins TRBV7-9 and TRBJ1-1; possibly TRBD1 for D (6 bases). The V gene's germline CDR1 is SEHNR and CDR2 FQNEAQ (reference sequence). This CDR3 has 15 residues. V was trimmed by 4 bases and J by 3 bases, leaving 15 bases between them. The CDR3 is CASSSRGRGYTEAFF. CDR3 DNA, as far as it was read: TGTGCCAGCAGCTCCCGGGGCAGGGGATACACTGAA.

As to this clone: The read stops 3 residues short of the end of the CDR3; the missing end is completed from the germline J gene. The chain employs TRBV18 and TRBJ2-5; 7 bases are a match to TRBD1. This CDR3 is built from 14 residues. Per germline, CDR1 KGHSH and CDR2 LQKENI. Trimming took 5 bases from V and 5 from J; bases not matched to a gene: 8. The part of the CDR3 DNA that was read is TGTGCCAGCTCATCAACCGGGACAGATGAGACC. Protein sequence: CASSSTGTDET. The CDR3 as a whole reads CASSSTGTDETQYF.

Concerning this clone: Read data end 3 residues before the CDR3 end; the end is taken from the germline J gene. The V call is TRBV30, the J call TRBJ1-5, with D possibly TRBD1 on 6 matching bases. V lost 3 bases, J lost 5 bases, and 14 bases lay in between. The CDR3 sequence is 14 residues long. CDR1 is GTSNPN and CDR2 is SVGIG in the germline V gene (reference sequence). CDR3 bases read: TGTGCCTGGAGCTCCGGTGGGGGCTATCAGCCC. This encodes CAWSSGGGYQP. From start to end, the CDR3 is CAWSSGGGYQPQHF.

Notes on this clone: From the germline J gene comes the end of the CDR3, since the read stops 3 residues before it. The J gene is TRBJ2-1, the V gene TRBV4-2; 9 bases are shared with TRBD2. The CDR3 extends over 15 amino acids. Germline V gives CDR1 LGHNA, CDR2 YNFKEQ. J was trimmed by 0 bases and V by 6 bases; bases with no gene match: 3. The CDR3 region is CASRYSGSSYNEQFF. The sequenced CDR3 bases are TGTGCCAGCAGATATAGCGGGAGCTCCTACAATGAG.

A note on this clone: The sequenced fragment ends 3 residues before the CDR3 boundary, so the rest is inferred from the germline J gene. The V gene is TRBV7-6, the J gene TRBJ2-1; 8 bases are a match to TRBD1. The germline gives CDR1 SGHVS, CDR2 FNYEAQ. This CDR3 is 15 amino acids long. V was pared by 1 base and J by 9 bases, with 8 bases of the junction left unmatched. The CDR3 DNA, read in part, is TGTGCCAGCAGCTTAGATCCCGGGACAGGAACTGAG. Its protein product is CASSLDPGTGTE. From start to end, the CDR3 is CASSLDPGTGTEQFF.

The DNA read from the CDR3 is TGTGCCAGCAGCTCAACAGGGGGCTCGGACATT. It encodes CASSSTGGSDI. The full CDR3 sequence reads CASSSTGGSDIQYF. The chain employs TRBV11-2 and TRBJ2-4; 9 positions match TRBD1. The CDR3 end is not reached by the read, which stops 3 residues before it; the germline J gene fills it in. Germline V CDR1 and CDR2: SGHAT, FQNNGV. With 4 bases clipped from V and 8 bases from J, the junction kept 6 bases outside the gene matches. The CDR3 is 14 residues long.